These T cell receptor beta chains were read from a single sample in a study of CD8 T cells in Susac syndrome. TCRdb used MiXCR to reprocess the immunoSEQ multiplex PCR reads, holding one entry per CDR3 protein. This sample yields 250,000 to 300,000 distinct CDR3 sequences, of which around 91% are seen a single time; approximately 0.2% belongs to the top ten. The sample consisted of CD8+ T cells from PBMCs. These receptors were obtained from a human donor with multiple sclerosis. CDR3s include the opening cysteine and the closing phenylalanine or tryptophan. D genes are given only for firm matches. Clone size, where shown, is once, few, many, or a class for clones that have expanded.

>TRBD1|.|TRBV7-9|TRBJ1-2
CASRVQGDWAYGYTF
TGTGCCAGCAGGGTACAGGGGGACTGGGCCTATGGCTACACCTTC
>TRBD1|.|TRBV7-9|TRBJ2-5
CASSPPGPGQGKTQYF
TGTGCCAGCAGCCCCCCGGGCCCGGGACAGGGCAAGACCCAGTACTTC
>.|.|TRBV9|TRBJ1-2
CASSVGQLNYGYTF
TGTGCCAGCAGCGTAGGACAGTTGAACTATGGCTACACCTTC
>.|.|TRBV28|TRBJ1-2
CASSFEGGYGYTF
TGTGCCAGCAGTTTCGAGGGCGGCTATGGCTACACCTTC
>.|.|TRBV20-1|TRBJ2-7
CSARDGQSYEQYF
TGCAGTGCTAGAGACGGACAGTCCTACGAGCAGTACTTC
>TRBD1|.|TRBV6-2/TRBV6-3|TRBJ2-2
CASSQDRETGELFF
TGTGCCAGCAGCCAGGACAGGGAAACCGGGGAGCTGTTTTTT
>TRBD2|.|TRBV9|TRBJ2-2
CASSSGTSRNTGELFF
TGTGCCAGCAGCTCGGGGACTAGCCGCAACACCGGGGAGCTGTTTTTT
>TRBD1|.|TRBV7-9|TRBJ2-5
CASSEGGRGIQETQYF
TGTGCCAGCAGCGAGGGCGGCAGGGGGATCCAAGAGACCCAGTACTTC
>.|.|TRBV11-2|TRBJ2-7
CASSQGGGPWEQYF
TGTGCCAGCAGCCAAGGGGGAGGGCCGTGGGAGCAGTACTTC
>TRBD1|.|TRBV29-1|TRBJ2-1
CSVEDPRTGISEQFF
TGCAGCGTTGAAGATCCCCGGACAGGGATAAGTGAGCAGTTCTTC
>.|once|TRBV12-1|TRBJ2-3
CASSSSRGHSTDTQYF
TGTGCCAGCAGCTCCTCCCGCGGACATAGCACAGATACGCAGTATTTT
>TRBD1|.|TRBV13|TRBJ2-5
CASSGTGAGQETQYF
TGTGCCAGCAGTGGGACAGGGGCCGGCCAAGAGACCCAGTACTTC
>TRBD2|.|TRBV30|TRBJ2-3
CAWSVSGLATDTQYF
TGTGCCTGGAGTGTATCGGGACTAGCCACAGATACGCAGTATTTT
>.|.|TRBV27|TRBJ2-1
CASSLGTNYNEQFF
TGTGCCAGCAGTTTAGGGACGAATTACAATGAGCAGTTCTTC
>TRBD2|.|TRBV27|TRBJ2-1
CASSPPSGLFNEQFF
TGTGCCAGCAGCCCCCCTAGCGGACTGTTCAATGAGCAGTTCTTC
>.|.|TRBV20-1|TRBJ2-3
CSATKGLPEDTQYF
TGCAGTGCTACTAAAGGGCTACCAGAAGATACGCAGTATTTT
>TRBD1|.|TRBV9|TRBJ1-2
CASSARGQGLNYGYTF
TGTGCCAGCAGCGCTCGCGGACAGGGACTTAACTATGGCTACACCTTC
>TRBD2|.|TRBV4-1|TRBJ2-7
CASSHPGLVYEQYF
TGCGCCAGCAGCCACCCTGGACTAGTCTACGAGCAGTACTTC
>.|.|TRBV28|TRBJ1-5
CASTFGRSRPVNQPQHF
TGTGCCAGCACATTCGGGCGGTCGCGGCCGGTCAATCAGCCCCAGCATTTT
>.|.|TRBV6-6|TRBJ1-1
CASKMGGNTEAFF
TGTGCCAGCAAAATGGGGGGGAACACTGAAGCTTTCTTT